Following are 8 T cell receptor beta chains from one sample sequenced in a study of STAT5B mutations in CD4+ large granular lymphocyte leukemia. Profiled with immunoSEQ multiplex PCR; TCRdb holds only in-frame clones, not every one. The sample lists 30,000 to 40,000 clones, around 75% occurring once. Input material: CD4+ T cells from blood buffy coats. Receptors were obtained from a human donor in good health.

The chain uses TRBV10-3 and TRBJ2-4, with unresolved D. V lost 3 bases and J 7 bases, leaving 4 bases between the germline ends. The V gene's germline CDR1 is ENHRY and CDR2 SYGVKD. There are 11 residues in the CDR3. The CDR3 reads CAISDTNIQYF. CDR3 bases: TGTGCCATCAGTGACACGAACATTCAGTACTTC.

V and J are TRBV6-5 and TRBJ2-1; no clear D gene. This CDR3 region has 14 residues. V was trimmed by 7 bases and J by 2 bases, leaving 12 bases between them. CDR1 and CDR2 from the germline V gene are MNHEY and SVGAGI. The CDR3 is CASKLYRTYNEQFF. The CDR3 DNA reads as TGTGCCAGCAAACTCTACCGAACCTACAATGAGCAGTTCTTC.

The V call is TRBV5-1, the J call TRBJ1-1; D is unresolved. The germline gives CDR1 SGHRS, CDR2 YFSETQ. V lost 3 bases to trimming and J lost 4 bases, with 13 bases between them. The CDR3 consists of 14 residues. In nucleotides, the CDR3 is TGCGCCAGCAGCTCCCACCGAAGCGGCACTGAAGCTTTCTTT. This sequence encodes CASSSHRSGTEAFF.

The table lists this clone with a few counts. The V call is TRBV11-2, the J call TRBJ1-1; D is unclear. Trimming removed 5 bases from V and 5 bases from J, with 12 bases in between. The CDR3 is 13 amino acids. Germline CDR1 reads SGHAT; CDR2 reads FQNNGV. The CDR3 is CASSPTQGTEAFF. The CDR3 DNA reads TGTGCCAGCAGCCCCACCCAAGGGACTGAAGCTTTCTTT.

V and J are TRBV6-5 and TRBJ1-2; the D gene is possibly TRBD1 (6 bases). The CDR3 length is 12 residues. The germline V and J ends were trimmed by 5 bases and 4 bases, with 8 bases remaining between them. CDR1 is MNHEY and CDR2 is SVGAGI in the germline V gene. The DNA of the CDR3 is TGTGCCAGCAGTGAGACAGGCTATGGCTACACCTTC. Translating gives CASSETGYGYTF.

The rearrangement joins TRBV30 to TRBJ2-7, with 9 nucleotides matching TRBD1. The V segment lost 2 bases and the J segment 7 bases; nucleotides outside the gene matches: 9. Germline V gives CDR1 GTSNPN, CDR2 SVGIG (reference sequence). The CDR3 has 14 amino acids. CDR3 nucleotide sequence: TGTGCCTGGAGTAGGGGGGACAGGGCAGGGGAGCAGTACTTC. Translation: CAWSRGDRAGEQYF.

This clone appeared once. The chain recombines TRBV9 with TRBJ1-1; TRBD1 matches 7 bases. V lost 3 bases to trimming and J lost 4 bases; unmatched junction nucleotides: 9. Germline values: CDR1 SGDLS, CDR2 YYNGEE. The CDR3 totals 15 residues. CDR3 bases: TGTGCCAGCAGCGCATGGACAGGCGAACTCACTGAAGCTTTCTTT. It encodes CASSAWTGELTEAFF.

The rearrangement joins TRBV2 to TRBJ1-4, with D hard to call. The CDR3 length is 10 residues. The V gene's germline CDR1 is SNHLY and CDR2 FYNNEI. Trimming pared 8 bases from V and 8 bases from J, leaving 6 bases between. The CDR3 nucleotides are TGTGCCAGCGCCGTAGAAAAACTGTTTTTT. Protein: CASAVEKLFF.